These 16 T cell receptor beta chains were all obtained from the same sample, sequenced in a study of radiation and T cells in renal cell carcinoma. Produced via immunoSEQ multiplex PCR; TCRdb's table is partial and in-frame only. The table has about 23,000 clones, 45% to 55% seen once. Treatment in this sample: treatment-naive control, cytoreductive nephrectomy. The sample was tumor tissue, taken from a patient whose treatment was nephrectomy without radiotherapy. All receptors come from a human donor with renal cell carcinoma.

The genes are TRBV18 and TRBJ1-2, with a weak D call TRBD1 (6 bases). V gave up 0 bases and J gave up 0 bases, with 14 bases separating them. CDR1 and CDR2 from the germline V gene are KGHSH and LQKENI. The CDR3 covers 17 residues. DNA of the CDR3: TGTGCCAGCTCACCACCGTGGGGGCGAGGAGCTAACTATGGCTACACCTTC. Protein sequence: CASSPPWGRGANYGYTF.

The rearrangement links TRBV6-1 to TRBJ1-1, with D perhaps matching TRBD1 (5 bases). The CDR3 is 14 residues long. Germline CDR1 is MNHNS and CDR2 is SASEGT. Deletions cut 3 bases from V and 3 bases from J, with 11 bases between. For the CDR3, the DNA is TGTGCCAGCAGTGACTGGGACGGACACACTGAAGCTTTCTTT. Its translation is CASSDWDGHTEAFF.

The rearrangement links TRBV6-5 to TRBJ2-5; D gene unclear. The V gene lost 0 bases and the J gene lost 4 bases, with 9 bases spanning the gap. The CDR3 has 14 amino acids. Germline loops: CDR1 MNHEY, CDR2 SVGAGI. CDR3 sequence reads: CASSYSRFGETQYF. DNA of the CDR3: TGTGCCAGCAGTTACTCCCGGTTTGGAGAGACCCAGTACTTC.

The gene calls are TRBV30 and TRBJ1-6; 7 bases fit TRBD1. After removal of 4 bases from V and 6 bases from J, the junction contained 12 bases not matched to a gene. This CDR3 is built from 16 residues. Germline V gene data show CDR1 as GTSNPN and CDR2 as SVGIG (reference sequence). DNA for the CDR3: TGTGCCTGGAACCCGTCAGGGGGGAGGGCTAATTCACCCCTCCACTTT. It translates to CAWNPSGGRANSPLHF.

The chain links TRBV11-2 to TRBJ1-6; no firm D call. This CDR3 is built from 14 residues. Germline loops: CDR1 SGHAT, CDR2 FQNNGV. V was pared by 3 bases and J by 2 bases, with 5 bases between. The CDR3 sequence is CASSFLPYNSPLHF. The CDR3 bases are TGTGCCAGCAGCTTCCTCCCCTATAATTCACCCCTCCACTTT. Full variable domain (missing parts from reference TRBV11-2 and TRBJ1-6): EAGVAQSPRYKIIEKRQSVAFWCNPISGHATLYWYQQILGQGPKLLIQFQNNGVVDDSQLPKDRFSAERLKGVDSTLKIQPAKLEDSAVYLCASSFLPYNSPLHFGNGTRLTVT.

This rearrangement joins TRBV7-2 to TRBJ2-7; 11 bases map to TRBD2. Germline loops: CDR1 SGHTA, CDR2 FQGNSA. J was trimmed by 4 bases and V by 5 bases; bases with no gene match: 7. The CDR3 loop spans 15 amino acids. CDR3: CASSLRTSGLYEQYF. In DNA, the CDR3 is TGTGCCAGCAGCCTGCGGACTAGCGGGCTGTACGAGCAGTACTTC.

This clone is categorized as medium-sized (0.01 to 0.1%). The rearrangement uses TRBV6-5 and TRBJ2-7; D is uncertain. Germline V CDR1 and CDR2: MNHEY, SVGAGI. This CDR3 contains 14 residues. Trimming took off 8 bases at V and 2 bases at J, with 16 bases between the two ends. CDR3 DNA: TGTGCCAGCTCGACGATGGGGTTCACCTACGAGCAGTACTTC. It codes for CASSTMGFTYEQYF.

The rearrangement uses TRBV9 and TRBJ2-7; D tentatively reads TRBD1 or TRBD2 (5 bases each). Trimming cost V 0 bases and J 6 bases, with 22 bases left between them. There are 17 residues in the CDR3. Germline CDR1 SGDLS, CDR2 YYNGEE. The chain's CDR3 is CASSVDSGWQGEFEQYF. CDR3 in DNA: TGTGCCAGCAGCGTAGACTCGGGTTGGCAGGGAGAGTTCGAGCAGTACTTC.

The chain is built from TRBV18 and TRBJ1-1, with D unclear. The V and J ends lost 5 bases and 0 bases respectively, with 16 bases between them. This CDR3 has 16 residues. In germline, CDR1 is KGHSH, CDR2 LQKENI. For the CDR3, the DNA is TGTGCCAGCTCATTAGAAACGCGGAGGATGAACACTGAAGCTTTCTTT. The encoded protein is CASSLETRRMNTEAFF.

This clone was detected only once. The V call is TRBV15, the J call TRBJ1-1; D uncertain. This CDR3 comprises 14 residues. V was clipped by 3 bases and J by 0 bases, with 8 bases between them. Germline V gene sequence: CDR1 LNHNV, CDR2 YYDKDF (reference sequence). The chain's CDR3 is CATSRMLLNTEAFF. The DNA of the CDR3 is TGTGCCACCAGCAGGATGTTGTTGAACACTGAAGCTTTCTTT.

The chain uses TRBV5-6 and TRBJ2-3; D not certain. This CDR3 has 13 residues. The germline V and J ends were trimmed by 3 bases and 0 bases, with 5 bases remaining between them. Germline-derived CDR1 and CDR2 are SGHDT and YYEEEE. The DNA of the CDR3 is TGTGCCAGCAGCTGGGATAGCACAGATACGCAGTATTTT. This translates into CASSWDSTDTQYF.

The chain recombines TRBV13 with TRBJ2-3; possibly TRBD2 for D (6 bases). The V end was cut by 5 bases, the J end by 3 bases, with 18 bases between. The CDR3 loop spans 16 amino acids. Germline lookup yields CDR1 PRHDT and CDR2 FYEKMQ (reference sequence). CDR3 nucleotides: TGTGCCAGCAGCCTACCGGGACTGCAAAATACAGATACGCAGTATTTT. Residues: CASSLPGLQNTDTQYF.

This sequence joins TRBV25-1 and TRBJ1-1; TRBD1 agrees at 9 bases. The CDR3 is made up of 16 amino acids. Trimming cost V 6 bases and J 0 bases; bases outside gene matches: 8. Germline assignment: CDR1 MGHDK and CDR2 SYGVNS. The CDR3 region is CASRTGTGLVNTEAFF. The CDR3 DNA follows: TGTGCCAGCAGAACCGGGACAGGGCTGGTGAACACTGAAGCTTTCTTT.

The gene calls are TRBV19 and TRBJ1-1, with TRBD1 identical over 8 bases. Germline-derived CDR1 and CDR2 are LNHDA and SQIVND (reference sequence). V was clipped by 5 bases and J by 1 base; unmatched bases: 6. The CDR3 has 15 residues. The CDR3 nucleotides read TGTGCCAGTAGTCCGATGGACAGGGAGAACACTGAAGCTTTCTTT. Its protein is CASSPMDRENTEAFF.

This CDR3 reads CAWLSGPARTGELFF. CDR3 bases: TGTGCCTGGCTCTCGGGCCCCGCTCGCACCGGGGAGCTGTTTTTT. The J gene is TRBJ2-2, the V gene TRBV30; D is ambiguous. V was pared by 5 bases and J by 4 bases, with 17 bases between. Per germline, CDR1 GTSNPN and CDR2 SVGIG (reference sequence). This CDR3 spans 15 amino acids.

The rearrangement uses TRBV4-1 and TRBJ1-2; D unclear. This CDR3 has 14 residues. Trimming took off 0 bases at V and 6 bases at J, with 11 bases between the two ends. Germline assignment: CDR1 MGHRA and CDR2 YSYEKL. CDR3: CASSQDDPRHGYTF. CDR3 sequence (DNA): TGCGCCAGCAGCCAAGACGACCCCAGGCATGGCTACACCTTC.